Listed here are 18 T cell receptor beta chains from one sample, sequenced in a study of OX40 agonist ivuxolimab in advanced cancers. Libraries were prepared by immunoSEQ multiplex PCR; TCRdb keeps only in-frame clonotypes and omits some of them. The sample includes around 30,000 clones, about 90% of them seen just once. The starting material was CD4+ or CD8+ T cells sorted from blood, obtained in a trial of the OX40 agonist ivuxolimab. All receptors derive from an adult with an advanced solid tumor such as melanoma, head and neck, liver or kidney cancer.

The genes are TRBV5-1 and TRBJ1-2, with 8 bases identical to TRBD1. The V and J ends lost 4 bases and 8 bases, in that order; junction bases with no gene match: 10. Germline V gene lookup returns CDR1 SGHRS and CDR2 YFSETQ. This CDR3 spans 14 amino acids. In DNA form, the CDR3 reads TGCGCCAGCAGCCCAAGACAGGGGATTGGCGGCTACACCTTC. It encodes CASSPRQGIGGYTF.

The chain links TRBV10-3 to TRBJ1-4, with no clear D. The V end lost 5 bases, the J end lost 8 bases, and 15 bases lay between the germline ends. The CDR3 loop spans 14 amino acids. Germline-derived CDR1 and CDR2 are ENHRY and SYGVKD. For the CDR3, the DNA is TGTGCCATCAGTCTGGACCGGGTGGGAGAAAAACTGTTTTTT. This codes for CAISLDRVGEKLFF.

This clone was counted only a few times. V gene TRBV13 combines with J gene TRBJ2-5; 7 bases line up with TRBD1. Trimming at V came to 0 bases and at J to 1 base, leaving 8 bases not matched to a gene. Germline V gene sequence: CDR1 PRHDT, CDR2 FYEKMQ (reference sequence). The CDR3 covers 17 residues. CDR3 in amino acids: CASSLGGTGAFQETQYF. The CDR3, as DNA: TGTGCCAGCAGCTTAGGCGGAACAGGGGCATTCCAAGAGACCCAGTACTTC.

The CDR3 sequence: CASSLAGTRRSGNTIYF. In DNA, the CDR3 is TGTGCCAGCAGCTTAGCGGGTACAAGGCGTTCCGGAAACACCATATATTTT. The chain links TRBV7-2 to TRBJ1-3, with no clear D. Germline assignment: CDR1 SGHTA and CDR2 FQGNSA. The CDR3 consists of 17 residues. Trimming took off 0 bases at V and 4 bases at J, with 16 bases between the two ends. Full variable domain (remainder filled in from reference TRBV7-2 and TRBJ1-3): GAGVSQSPSNKVTEKGKDVELRCDPISGHTALYWYRQSLGQGLEFLIYFQGNSAPDKSGLPSDRFSAERTGGSVSTLTIQRTQQEDSAVYLCASSLAGTRRSGNTIYFGEGSWLTVV.

The chain uses TRBV30 and TRBJ2-7, with D perhaps TRBD1 (5 bases). The CDR3 is 13 amino acids. Germline loops: CDR1 GTSNPN, CDR2 SVGIG (reference sequence). Trimming removed 4 bases from V and 6 bases from J, with 16 bases in between. In DNA, the CDR3 is TGTGCCTGGACTGGCCAGGGATTTGGCGAGCAGTACTTC. It translates to CAWTGQGFGEQYF.

The rearrangement joins TRBV7-2 to TRBJ2-2; no definite D call. Germline CDR1 reads SGHTA; CDR2 reads FQGNSA. CDR3 length equals 17 residues. V was trimmed by 2 bases and J by 3 bases, leaving 16 bases between them. The CDR3 region has the DNA TGTGCCAGCAGCTTAACGCCCGCGACAATTTACACCGGGGAGCTGTTTTTT. Translation gives CASSLTPATIYTGELFF.

The CDR3 here is CASSLVSLRQETQYF. The CDR3 DNA reads TGTGCCAGCAGCTTGGTTTCTCTCCGTCAAGAGACCCAGTACTTC. The V and J genes are TRBV5-6 and TRBJ2-5; D ambiguous. The germline V gene has CDR1 SGHDT and CDR2 YYEEEE. This CDR3 has 15 amino acids. V was shortened by 0 bases and J by 2 bases, with 11 bases between the two germline ends.

This chain joins TRBV4-2 and TRBJ1-2; weak D call: TRBD1 (6 bases). CDR1 and CDR2 from the germline V gene are LGHNA and YNFKEQ. V lost 4 bases and J 2 bases, leaving 17 bases between the germline ends. The CDR3 runs 16 residues. The CDR3 region has the DNA TGTGCCAGCAGCCCGACCCCAGGGGCAGTCAACTATGGCTACACCTTC. Its translation: CASSPTPGAVNYGYTF.

CDR3 amino acids: CASPLIQGALVSDTQYF. In DNA, the CDR3 is TGTGCCAGCCCACTAATACAGGGGGCCTTGGTCTCGGATACGCAGTATTTT. The chain has TRBV18 and TRBJ2-3; 9 bases map to TRBD1. The CDR3 is 17 amino acids. CDR1 and CDR2 (germline): KGHSH, LQKENI. J was trimmed by 6 bases and V by 8 bases; bases with no gene match: 18.

The rearrangement joins TRBV5-1 to TRBJ2-5; 8 nucleotides align to TRBD2. The CDR3 has 15 amino acids. Unmatched junction bases numbered 2, after V lost 0 bases and J lost 1 base. Germline V CDR1 and CDR2: SGHRS, YFSETQ. The CDR3 spells CASSLGGTSQETQYF. The CDR3 DNA is TGCGCCAGCAGCTTGGGGGGGACTAGCCAAGAGACCCAGTACTTC.

The rearrangement joins TRBV7-6 to TRBJ2-1, with 8 bases identical to TRBD1. The CDR3 totals 12 residues. Trimming cost V 3 bases and J 15 bases; bases outside gene matches: 7. CDR1 and CDR2 from the germline V gene are SGHVS and FNYEAQ. As DNA, the CDR3 is TGTGCCAGCAGCTTTACGACAGGGGTGCTGTTCTTC. Translation gives CASSFTTGVLFF.

This chain uses TRBV7-3 with TRBJ2-3; 12 bases are a match to TRBD2. Per the germline V gene, CDR1 is SGHTA and CDR2 is FQGTGA. V was pared by 5 bases and J by 6 bases, with 3 bases of the junction left unmatched. The length of the CDR3 is 14 residues. CDR3 bases: TGTGCCAGCAGCCCGACTAGCGGGAGTGATACGCAGTATTTT. As protein: CASSPTSGSDTQYF.

In its sample, this clone was seen once. The rearrangement links TRBV4-3 to TRBJ2-3; weak D call: TRBD2 (6 bases). Trimming took 1 base from V and 2 from J, leaving 13 bases between them. The CDR3 has 16 amino acids. Germline V gene lookup returns CDR1 LGHNA and CDR2 YSLEER. The CDR3 loop reads CASSQVYGGDTDTQYF. The CDR3 coding sequence is TGCGCCAGCAGCCAAGTTTATGGAGGGGACACAGATACGCAGTATTTT.

The chain combines TRBV7-9 with TRBJ2-2; TRBD1 aligns across 12 bases. The germline V gene encodes CDR1 SEHNR and CDR2 FQNEAQ (reference sequence). This CDR3 region has 19 residues. Trimming took 5 bases from V and 4 from J; bases not matched to a gene: 14. CDR3 in amino acids: CASSGRDRGRTVGTGELFF. In DNA, the CDR3 is TGTGCCAGCAGCGGACGGGACAGGGGGCGTACGGTTGGCACCGGGGAGCTGTTTTTT.

This chain uses TRBV6-1 with TRBJ1-1, with no clear D. The CDR3 contains 12 residues. V was trimmed by 6 bases and J by 4 bases, leaving 9 bases between them. CDR1 and CDR2 from the germline V gene are MNHNS and SASEGT. CDR3 loop: CASRPPPTEAFF. CDR3 nucleotide sequence: TGTGCCAGCAGACCCCCTCCCACTGAAGCTTTCTTT.

The rearrangement links TRBV27 to TRBJ2-7, with a possible D match to TRBD1 (6 bases). CDR1 is MNHEY, CDR2 SMNVEV, per germline (reference sequence). The CDR3 contains 13 residues. Trimming shortened V by 5 bases and J by 2 bases, and 10 bases separated the two germline ends. The CDR3 loop is CASSATGPYEQYF. In DNA form, the CDR3 reads TGTGCCAGCAGTGCCACAGGGCCCTACGAGCAGTACTTC.

V gene TRBV5-4 combines with J gene TRBJ2-1; 8 bases align to TRBD1. Germline lookup yields CDR1 SGHNT and CDR2 YYREEE (reference sequence). Trimming cost V 1 base and J 8 bases; bases outside gene matches: 2. CDR3 length: 13 residues. CDR3 sequence reads: CASSLQGADEQFF. Here the CDR3 DNA reads TGTGCCAGCAGCTTGCAGGGGGCGGATGAGCAGTTCTTC.

This sequence joins TRBV27 and TRBJ2-1; D gene uncertain. CDR1 MNHEY and CDR2 SMNVEV come from the germline V gene (reference sequence). The CDR3 extends over 15 amino acids. V lost 2 bases and J 5 bases, leaving 13 bases between the germline ends. CDR3 region: CASSLRPRPDNEQFF. CDR3 DNA sequence: TGTGCCAGCAGTTTAAGGCCACGACCCGACAATGAGCAGTTCTTC.